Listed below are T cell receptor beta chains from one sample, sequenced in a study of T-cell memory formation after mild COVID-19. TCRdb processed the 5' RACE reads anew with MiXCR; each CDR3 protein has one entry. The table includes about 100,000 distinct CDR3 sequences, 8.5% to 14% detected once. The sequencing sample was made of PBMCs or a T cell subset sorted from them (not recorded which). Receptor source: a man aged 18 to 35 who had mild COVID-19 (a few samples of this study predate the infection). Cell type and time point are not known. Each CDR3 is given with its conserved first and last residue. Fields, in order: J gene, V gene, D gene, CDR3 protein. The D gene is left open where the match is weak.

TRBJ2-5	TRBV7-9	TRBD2	CASTAHWGGGQETQYF
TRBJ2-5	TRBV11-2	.	CASSSWLGQPQETQYF
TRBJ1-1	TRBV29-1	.	CSVEGLGPNTEAFF
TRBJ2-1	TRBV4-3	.	CASSLGPNNEQFF
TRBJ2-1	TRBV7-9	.	CASSPQRWGAYNEQFF
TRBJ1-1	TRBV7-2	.	CASSPSGGGEAFF
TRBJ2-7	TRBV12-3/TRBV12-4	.	CASSEVTGYPYEQYF
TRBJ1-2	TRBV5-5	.	CASSSSGSGGYGYTF
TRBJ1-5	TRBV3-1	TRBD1	CASSQDQPDRGNQPQHF
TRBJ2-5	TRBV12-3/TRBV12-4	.	CASSLDETQYF
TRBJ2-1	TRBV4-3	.	CASSHGFRAGADEQFF
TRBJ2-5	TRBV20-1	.	CSADLSEAVWETQYF
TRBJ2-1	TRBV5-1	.	CASSEGGYNEQFF
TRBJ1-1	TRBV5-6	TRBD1	CASSNLRDRVMNTEAFF
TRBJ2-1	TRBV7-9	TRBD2	CASSQGRAGGPNEQFF
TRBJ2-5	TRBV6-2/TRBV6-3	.	CASSWEGEIIRIQYF
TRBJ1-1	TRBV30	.	CAWSVQGFGAFF
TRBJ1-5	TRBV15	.	CATSRDLSNQPQHF
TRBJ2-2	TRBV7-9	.	CASSLGLGELFF
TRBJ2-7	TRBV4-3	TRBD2	CASSQYSGAYEQYF
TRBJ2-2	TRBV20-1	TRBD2	CSAVAGNTGELFF
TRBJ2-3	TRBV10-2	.	CASGLLDTQYF
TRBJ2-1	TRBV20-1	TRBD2	CSASLLLAGGPETYNEQFF
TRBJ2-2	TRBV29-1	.	CSVGVDFPAELFF
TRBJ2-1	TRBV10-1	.	CASSDSALNEYEQFF
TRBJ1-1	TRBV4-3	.	CASSFSTDGTEAFF
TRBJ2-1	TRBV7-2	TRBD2	CASSPVAGGFYNEQFF
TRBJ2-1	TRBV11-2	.	CASSPLVAGAQFF
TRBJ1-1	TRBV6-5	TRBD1	CASSYFDRGQTEALF
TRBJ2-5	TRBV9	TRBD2	CASSTSGLAGGPMETQYF
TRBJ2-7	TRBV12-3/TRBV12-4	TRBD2	CASTTGTSGGAREQYF
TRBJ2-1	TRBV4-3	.	CASSYRAGLNEQFF
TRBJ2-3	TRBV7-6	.	CASSSLTGTDTQYF
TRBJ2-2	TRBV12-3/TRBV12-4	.	CASSSYNANTGELFF
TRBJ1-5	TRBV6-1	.	CASRGGRGPQHF
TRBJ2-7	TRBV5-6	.	CASSLYNAGPSYEQYF
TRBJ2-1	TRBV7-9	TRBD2	CASSLIGGGATNEQFF
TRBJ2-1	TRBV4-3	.	CASSRSPNSYNEQFF
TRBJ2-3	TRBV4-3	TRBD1	CASSPRTGGADTQYF
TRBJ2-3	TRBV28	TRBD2	CASSPPGGAGDTDTQYF
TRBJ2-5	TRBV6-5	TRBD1	CASSYPTGGEETQYF
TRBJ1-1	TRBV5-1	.	CASSRTTGWGTEAFF
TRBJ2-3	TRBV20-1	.	CSASAEGGPDTQYF
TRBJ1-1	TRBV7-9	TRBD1	CASSLQGAAFF
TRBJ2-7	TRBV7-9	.	CASSTGTPYEQYF
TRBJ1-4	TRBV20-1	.	CSARARDEKLFF
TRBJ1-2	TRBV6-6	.	CASSYNRAYGYTF
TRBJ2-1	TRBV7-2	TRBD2	CASSLGPGLVANEQFF
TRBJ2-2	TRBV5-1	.	CASSLVDRTTGELFF
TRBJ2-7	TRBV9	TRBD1	CASSAPLGQDSYEQYF
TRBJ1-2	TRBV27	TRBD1	CASSLEGTGNYGYTF
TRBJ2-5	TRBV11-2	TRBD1	CASSSTGQETQYF
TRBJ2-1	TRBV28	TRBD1	CASSSPRDRSYNEQFF
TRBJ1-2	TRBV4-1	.	CASSHPGDYGYTF
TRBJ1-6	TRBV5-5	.	CASSLPGNNSPLHF
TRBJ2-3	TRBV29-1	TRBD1	CSVGGTVWADTQYF
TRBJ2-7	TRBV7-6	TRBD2	CASSFPSGGEQYF
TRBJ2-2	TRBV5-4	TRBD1	CASSQEQGAGTGELFF